In its sample, the clone carrying this TCR beta chain was seen once. Antigen: not known. The data were taken from a study of post-analysis software for immune sequencing data. Whole-study context: Included courses were relapsing-remitting and secondary progressive multiple sclerosis; progressive-relapsing multiple sclerosis was also included.

Included in the TCR beta cDNA libraries were unique molecular identifiers. Input populations of 1 to 10 million T cells gave rise to 500,000 to 600,000 cDNA molecules. TCRdb re-called the PCR reads with MiXCR, one entry per CDR3 protein. The sample lists roughly 400,000 distinct CDR3 sequences, 30% to 40% occurring once. Study outcomes and limitations: When compared against controls, multiple sclerosis patients showed significantly lower normalized Chao1 diversity. Under the F measure, samples that were prepared in one batch clustered strongly together.

The sequence derives from a girl aged 2 to 10 with multiple sclerosis. The material sequenced was blood.

The DNA of the CDR3 is TGCGCCAGCAGCATCACTAGAAGCCGGGCCAACTATGGCTACACCTTC. Translated: CASSITRSRANYGYTF. The chain links TRBV4-3 to TRBJ1-2; D remains unclear. Germline V gene data show CDR1 as LGHNA and CDR2 as YSLEER. The germline V and J ends were trimmed by 5 bases and 2 bases, with 18 bases remaining between them. The CDR3 is made up of 16 amino acids.